The source of this T cell receptor beta chain is a study of neoadjuvant anti-PD-1 for oral cavity cancer. The CDR3 loop spans 14 amino acids. V dropped 5 bases and J dropped 2 bases, with 13 bases sitting between them. Looked up from germline, CDR1 is MNHNY and CDR2 is SVGAGI (reference sequence). Study-level results: Expansion of preexisting intratumoral clones was suggested to aid response.

This clone has a handful of counts. Antigen unknown. The data were produced by immunoSEQ multiplex PCR, yet TCRdb's version contains in-frame clones alone and is incomplete. Here the sample spans 24,000 or so clones, about 25% being singletons. Time point meaning: after neoadjuvant nivolumab, at surgical resection. The patients had HPV-negative, locally advanced oral cavity squamous cell carcinoma. The chain couples TRBV6-6 to TRBJ2-7, with D perhaps TRBD1 or TRBD2 (5 bases each). The sample here was tumor tissue, taken after nivolumab (anti-PD-1) treatment. This TCR was sampled from a person aged 40 to 85 with oral cavity squamous cell carcinoma. Here the CDR3 reads CASSQTGPTYEQYF. Written as DNA, the CDR3 is TGTGCCAGCAGTCAGACGGGACCAACCTACGAGCAGTACTTC.